The 7 T cell receptor beta chains given below trace back to one sample, sequenced in a study of Graves' ophthalmopathy and Graves' hyperthyroidism. Amplification of TCR beta CDR3 regions used RNA transcripts. HTBI primers were used in a first-round RT-PCR, which preceded a second-round multiplex PCR. TCRdb used MiXCR to reprocess the multiplex PCR reads, holding one entry per CDR3 protein. The data hold roughly 420,000 distinct CDR3 sequences, with around 20% observed a single time. What was sequenced was peripheral blood. The receptors were gathered from a woman aged 18 to 35 with stable Graves' hyperthyroidism.

This clonotype was seen at least ten times. V usage is TRBV6-1 and J usage is TRBJ1-2; D gene ambiguous. Trimming took 8 bases from V and 8 from J, leaving 12 bases between them. Germline V lookup: CDR1 MNHNS, CDR2 SASEGT. CDR3 length equals 11 residues. In DNA, the CDR3 is TGTGCCAGCCAGAACTTGGGAGGCTACACCTTC. Translated: CASQNLGGYTF.

This clonotype was detected many times. The chain recombines TRBV19 with TRBJ1-2; D is possibly TRBD1 (5 bases). The CDR3 consists of 15 residues. The V gene lost 0 bases and the J gene lost 4 bases, with 12 bases spanning the gap. Looked up from germline, CDR1 is LNHDA and CDR2 is SQIVND (reference sequence). The CDR3 DNA follows: TGTGCCAGTAGTATAGAGGCGACAGTAGTCTATGGCTACACCTTC. Residues: CASSIEATVVYGYTF.

The sample holds many counts of this clonotype. The genes are TRBV7-2 and TRBJ1-3, with D unresolved. Germline V CDR1 and CDR2: SGHTA, FQGNSA. The CDR3 sequence is 15 residues long. V lost 1 base to trimming and J lost 0 bases, with 7 bases between them. This chain's CDR3 is CASSLGLASGNTIYF. The CDR3 DNA reads TGTGCCAGCAGCTTAGGACTCGCCTCTGGAAACACCATATATTTT.

This clonotype occurred many times. The chain employs TRBV4-2 and TRBJ2-5, with 12 bases matching TRBD1. Germline lookup yields CDR1 LGHNA and CDR2 YNFKEQ. Germline trimming cut 5 bases from V and 1 base from J; bases unmatched to any gene: 11. The CDR3 covers 18 residues. The CDR3, as DNA: TGTGCCAGCAGCGGACCCGGGACAGGGGGCGACCTCCAAGAGACCCAGTACTTC. Its translation: CASSGPGTGGDLQETQYF.

This clonotype was detected a few times. V usage is TRBV3-1 and J usage is TRBJ2-7, with TRBD1 matching 9 bases. CDR1 is LGHDT and CDR2 is YNNKEL in the germline V gene (reference sequence). This CDR3 contains 19 residues. Trimming took 0 bases from V and 5 from J; bases not matched to a gene: 17. In nucleotides, the CDR3 is TGTGCCAGCAGCCAAGACCGGCGGCTTGGAAGGGACAGGGACGACGAGCAGTACTTC. Amino acid sequence: CASSQDRRLGRDRDDEQYF.

This clonotype came up many times. The rearrangement links TRBV11-2 to TRBJ1-2, with D possibly being TRBD1 (5 bases). From germline, CDR1 is SGHAT and CDR2 FQNNGV. The CDR3 totals 14 residues. V was clipped by 5 bases and J by 4 bases, with 14 bases between them. CDR3 coding DNA: TGTGCCAGCAGCACCAGGACACCCCTCTATGGCTACACCTTC. Translated, it gives CASSTRTPLYGYTF.

The chain recombines TRBV28 with TRBJ2-5, with 8 nucleotides matching TRBD2. The CDR3 has 17 residues. Germline assignment: CDR1 MDHEN and CDR2 SYDVKM. The V and J ends lost 3 bases and 2 bases, in that order; junction bases with no gene match: 11. The chain's CDR3 is CASSFPIREGEQETQYF. The CDR3 DNA reads as TGTGCCAGCAGTTTCCCCATACGGGAGGGGGAACAAGAGACCCAGTACTTC.